This paragraph covers one T cell receptor beta chain sequence. The antigen is unknown. The data were produced by immunoSEQ multiplex PCR, yet TCRdb's version contains in-frame clones alone and is incomplete. Among 26,000 or so clones listed, about 90% were seen once. This CDR3 has 13 amino acids. Trimming shortened V by 8 bases and J by 4 bases, and 9 bases separated the two germline ends. The germline V gene encodes CDR1 LNHDA and CDR2 SQIVND (reference sequence). This record comes from a study of T cells in localized non-small cell lung cancer. Study-wide points: Longer overall survival was linked to higher blood T cell density. The greatest T cell clonality was found in uninvolved adjacent lung (higher than in tumor).

The chain uses TRBV19 and TRBJ2-6; D gene uncertain. The TCR comes from a woman between 18 and 50 years old with stage I lung adenocarcinoma. The sequencing here drew on peripheral blood, taken before any cancer treatment. The CDR3 is CASWTYGANVLTF. The CDR3 DNA reads as TGTGCCAGTTGGACGTACGGGGCCAACGTCCTGACTTTC.